The source of this T cell receptor (beta chain) is a study of beta chain features in type 1 diabetes. Points from the study as a whole: TCRB repertoires of naive, central memory and Treg cells appeared more similar among patients than among healthy donors. A moderate, significant TCRB CDR3 shortening appeared in type 1 diabetes across four CD4+ subsets. Insertions were fewer and deletions more numerous at VDJ junctions in type 1 diabetes patients.

All of the isolated RNA was reverse transcribed, so expressed TCRB transcripts were sequenced. Repertoires were generated with immunoSEQ multiplex PCR, while TCRdb's copy carries only in-frame clones and drops some. The table has 250,000 or so clones, around 14% seen once. This clone has more than one count but fewer than ten. The antigen is undetermined. This receptor was obtained from a man aged 25-45 years with type 1 diabetes. What was sequenced was naive CD4+ T cells from blood.

The CDR3 sequence: CASSQDWEGPYNEQFF. The CDR3 bases are TGTGCCAGCAGCCAAGATTGGGAGGGCCCCTACAATGAGCAGTTCTTC. The genes are TRBV4-2 and TRBJ2-1; 7 bases map to TRBD2. V lost 0 bases and J lost 2; bases outside the gene matches: 4. The germline V gene encodes CDR1 LGHNA and CDR2 YNFKEQ. This CDR3 region has 16 residues.